This T cell receptor beta chain originates from a study of PD-L1 blockade in urothelial cancer. At the level of the study: The analyses of blood took place 3 weeks (second dose) and 6 weeks after treatment start. When blood samples were assessed, the median T cell count was about 130,000.

The assay was immunoSEQ multiplex PCR, and TCRdb's table has in-frame clones only and misses some. This table has tens of thousands of clones, 65% to 90% appearing once. The time point here: pretreatment peripheral blood. CDR3 length: 15 amino acids. V was trimmed by 3 bases and J by 4 bases, leaving 15 bases between them. Germline V gene data show CDR1 as SNHLY and CDR2 as FYNNEI. Sequencing used PBMCs, obtained around atezolizumab (anti-PD-L1) treatment. This sequence originates from an older man with urothelial cancer. The chain combines TRBV2 with TRBJ1-2; tentatively, D is TRBD1 (5 bases). The DNA of the CDR3 is TGTGCCAGCAGTGATTCAGGGTTGATGGGCTATGGCTACACCTTC. Translated: CASSDSGLMGYGYTF.